This TCR beta chain is drawn from a study of beta chain features in type 1 diabetes. Whole-study findings and limits: Here, the possible influence of HLA type (on TCRB rearrangement) remained unresolved.

Regarding this clone: Its antigen is not identified. Additional DNA sequences in this sample encode the identical CDR3.

What was sequenced were expressed TCRB transcripts, since all of the isolated RNA had been reverse transcribed. The method was immunoSEQ multiplex PCR; TCRdb's version includes in-frame clones alone and lacks a portion of them. The data contain 400,000 to 600,000 clones, approximately 28% of them seen just once; the ten biggest clones take up more than 0.055%. The CDR3 runs 13 residues. CDR1 is GTSNPN, CDR2 SVGIG, per germline (reference sequence). V was cut by 2 bases and J by 2 bases, with 7 bases left in between. The chain is built from TRBV30 and TRBJ1-5; D is ambiguous. The sequencing sample was made of naive CD4+ T cells from blood. This TCR derives from a man aged 18 to 29 in good health. The CDR3 region is CAWSPRGNQPQHF. The CDR3, as DNA: TGTGCCTGGAGTCCTAGGGGCAATCAGCCCCAGCATTTT.